This T cell receptor (beta chain) emerged from a study of blood T cell repertoires in COVID-19 (dated by TCRdb to the early 2020s). For the wider study: The collaborator samples originated in the United States, Italy and Spain and spanned the acute and convalescent phases of COVID-19. The material from the prospective study consisted of cDNA or gDNA derived from T cells, B-cell-depleted T cells, or PBMCs. The dataset comprised deeply sampled blood TCRbeta repertoires from subjects exposed to, actively infected with, or recovered from COVID-19. The repertoires were released in a freely available public database meant as a resource for research on the immune response to SARS-CoV-2. The samples were drawn from two sources: the first 160 participants of the ongoing ImmuneRACE study, and some 1,300 subjects contributed by 6 global collaborators. The sample metadata nearly always contained a de-identified subject ID, COVID-19 status, age in years and sex. Where HLA class I and class II types were available, the types were taken from metadata supplied by the sample provider, not from assay-based typing. The research as a whole found: How much clinical and demographic metadata was included differed by source and by participant, and the metadata was provided uncurated.

Participants in the prospective study were aged about 18 to 95 years, lived in 20 to 30 United States geographic areas, and enrolled through a virtual design. In the prospective study, participants were assigned to cohorts based on the clinical history participants reported in a screening survey and a study questionnaire. Recovered participants in ImmuneRACE Cohort 3 were defined as having two consecutive negative NP/OP PCR tests, clearance from a healthcare professional, or resolution of symptoms. In the prospective study, mobile phlebotomists collected whole blood, serum and a nasopharyngeal or oropharyngeal swab from each participant. Prospective study participants could optionally give additional blood draws and questionnaires over a 2-month period. Prospective study blood samples were shipped either frozen or at room temperature before DNA extraction. The CDR3 sequence holds 13 residues, the cysteine and phenylalanine included. The only DNA kept is the CDR3, 39 bases in frame from the first base. The germline V end is reduced by 4 bases and the J end by 6 bases; junction bases left unmatched: 5. Reading the germline V gene gives CDR1 SGHRS and CDR2 YFSETQ.

TCRbeta CDR3 regions were amplified from genomic DNA using the immunoSEQ Assay, a bias-controlled multiplex PCR. Per the authors' processing: Nucleated cell counts per sample were estimated from amplification of reference gene primers within the assay. To quantify the absolute abundance of each unique TCRbeta CDR3 rearrangement, sequence reads were collapsed and filtered. For each sample, productive Simpson clonality was calculated by taking the square root of Simpson's diversity index across productive rearrangements. The table was pulled from immuneACCESS by TCRdb, which kept in-frame rearrangements only. Such tables lose some clones; where checked, under half of the loss comes from unresolved V genes, and the rest has no known cause. That table is the source of V, J and clone size, and D and trimming were worked out from the DNA. The sample contains 200,000 to 250,000 clones, 70% to 85% of them found a single time. The top ten constitute 15% of the sample.

Of note for this clone: The antigen it recognizes is unknown. The sample holds no much larger clone one base away, and base qualities are not on file.

The source is a middle-aged man who had recovered from COVID-19. Input material: PBMCs or T cells enriched from blood (not recorded which). The rearrangement joined TRBV5-1 to TRBJ1-1; TRBD1 lines up with 8 middle nucleotides. The CDR3 loop reads CASSLGQVAEAFF. The DNA reads as follows: TGCGCCAGCAGCCTGGGACAGGTTGCTGAAGCTTTCTTT.